This T cell receptor beta chain was sequenced for a study of CD4 and CD8 cells across lung adenocarcinoma regions. Localized lung adenocarcinoma, a non-small cell lung cancer, affected the donors. TCRdb reprocessed the PCR reads with MiXCR, giving one entry per CDR3 protein. The sample yields 9,500 to 12,000 distinct CDR3 sequences, roughly 49% seen once. CDR1 is MNHNS, CDR2 SASEGT, per germline. The CDR3 is 13 residues long. The V and J ends lost 3 bases and 2 bases respectively, with 6 bases between them. The sequenced sample was CD8+ T cells from the margin of a lung tumor. The sequence was collected from a male donor with lung adenocarcinoma. The CD4 and CD8 labels of this study may be unreliable. This rearrangement joins TRBV6-1 to TRBJ2-3, with unresolved D. CDR3 DNA: TGTGCCAGCAGTGATAGGTACACAGATACGCAGTATTTT. It translates to CASSDRYTDTQYF.